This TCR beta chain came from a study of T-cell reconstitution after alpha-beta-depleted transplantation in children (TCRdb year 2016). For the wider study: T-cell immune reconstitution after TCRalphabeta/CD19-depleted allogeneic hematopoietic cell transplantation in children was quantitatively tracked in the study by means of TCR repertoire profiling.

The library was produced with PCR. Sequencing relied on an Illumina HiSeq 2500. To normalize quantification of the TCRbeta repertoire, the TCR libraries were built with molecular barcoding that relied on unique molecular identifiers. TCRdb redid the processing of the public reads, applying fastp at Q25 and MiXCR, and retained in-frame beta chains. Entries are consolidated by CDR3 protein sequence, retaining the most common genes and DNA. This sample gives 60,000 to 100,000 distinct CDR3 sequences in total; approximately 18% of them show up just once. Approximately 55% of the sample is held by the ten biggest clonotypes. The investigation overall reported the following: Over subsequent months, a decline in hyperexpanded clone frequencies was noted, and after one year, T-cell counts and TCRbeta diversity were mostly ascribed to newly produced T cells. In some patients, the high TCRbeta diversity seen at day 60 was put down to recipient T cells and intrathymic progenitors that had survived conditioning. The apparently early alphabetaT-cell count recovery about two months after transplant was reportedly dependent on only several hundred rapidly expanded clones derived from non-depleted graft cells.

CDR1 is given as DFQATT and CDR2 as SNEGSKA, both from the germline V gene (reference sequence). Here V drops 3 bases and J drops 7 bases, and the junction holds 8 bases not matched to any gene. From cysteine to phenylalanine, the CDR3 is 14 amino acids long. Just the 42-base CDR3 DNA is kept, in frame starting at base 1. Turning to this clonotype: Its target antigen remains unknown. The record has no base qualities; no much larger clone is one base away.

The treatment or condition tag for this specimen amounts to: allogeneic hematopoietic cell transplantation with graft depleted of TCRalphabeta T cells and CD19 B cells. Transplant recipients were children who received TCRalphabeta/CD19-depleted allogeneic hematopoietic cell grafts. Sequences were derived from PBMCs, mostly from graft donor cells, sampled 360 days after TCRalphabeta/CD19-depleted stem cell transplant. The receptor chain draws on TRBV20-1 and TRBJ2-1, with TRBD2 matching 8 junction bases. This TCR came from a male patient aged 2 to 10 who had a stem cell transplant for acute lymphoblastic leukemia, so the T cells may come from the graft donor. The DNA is TGCAGTGCTAGGGGACTAGTGTGGAGGAATGAGCAGTTCTTC. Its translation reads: CSARGLVWRNEQFF.